The 11 T cell receptor beta chains below were found in one sample sequenced in a study of human T cells and chemical hapten exposure. Time point specified: pre-sensitization, week 0. Specified treatment: therapeutic diphenylcyclopropenone sensitization with weekly scalp DPC. TCRdb ran MiXCR on the RACE reads and lists one entry per CDR3 protein. This table has 80,000 to 95,000 distinct CDR3 sequences, 9.6% appearing once. The material sequenced was whole blood, taken in connection with sensitization to the hapten diphenylcyclopropenone (DPC). These receptors were collected from a woman between 40 and 50 years old with alopecia areata. Some clones in this sample may be carry-over from other donors' samples.

This clonotype came up a few times. The rearrangement joins TRBV12-3 or TRBV12-4 to TRBJ2-4; weak D call: TRBD1 (6 bases). The CDR3 spans 12 residues. Trimming cost V 6 bases and J 8 bases, with 11 bases left between them. CDR3 protein: CASSPAGDIQYF. The CDR3 DNA reads TGTGCCAGCAGCCCGGCAGGGGACATTCAGTACTTC.

This clonotype was detected ten times or more. The chain recombines TRBV7-2 with TRBJ2-2; tentatively, D is TRBD1 or TRBD2 (6 bases each). The CDR3 consists of 16 residues. The germline CDR1 and CDR2 sequences are SGHTA and FQGNSA. V lost 5 bases and J 4 bases, leaving 17 bases between the germline ends. CDR3 loop: CASSRTQGRSTGELFF. DNA for the CDR3: TGTGCCAGCAGCCGGACGCAGGGGAGGAGCACCGGGGAGCTGTTTTTT.

This clonotype appeared a few times. The chain has TRBV7-2 and TRBJ1-5; 10 positions match TRBD1. Losses at the gene ends were 6 bases for V and 5 bases for J; bases not matched to a gene: 4. In germline, CDR1 is SGHTA, CDR2 FQGNSA. This CDR3 comprises 14 residues. In nucleotides, the CDR3 is TGTGCCAGCAGTGAGGGACAGGGGTATCAGCCCCAGCATTTT. Translating gives CASSEGQGYQPQHF. Filled out from reference TRBV7-2 and TRBJ1-5, the complete variable domain reads GAGVSQSPSNKVTEKGKDVELRCDPISGHTALYWYRQSLGQGLEFLIYFQGNSAPDKSGLPSDRFSAERTGGSVSTLTIQRTQQEDSAVYLCASSEGQGYQPQHFGDGTRLSIL.

The table lists this clonotype with a few counts. The chain carries TRBV7-3 and TRBJ2-3; D may be TRBD1 (7 bases). Germline CDR1 reads SGHTA; CDR2 reads FQGTGA. The CDR3 is 16 residues long. Trimming stripped 6 bases from V and 4 bases from J, with 20 bases between. The CDR3 protein is CASSLQGRLNADTQYF. The CDR3 DNA follows: TGTGCCAGCAGTTTACAGGGGAGGCTCAATGCAGATACGCAGTATTTT.

The chain recombines TRBV19 with TRBJ1-4; D uncertain. The CDR3 is 14 amino acids. CDR1 is LNHDA, CDR2 SQIVND, per germline (reference sequence). Trimming took 7 bases from V and 7 from J, leaving 16 bases between them. DNA for the CDR3: TGTGCCAGTACCCTGGACTACGGGTCTGAAAAACTGTTTTTT. Translated, it gives CASTLDYGSEKLFF.

This clonotype showed up many times. This chain uses TRBV7-9 with TRBJ1-1, with D unresolved. The V and J ends lost 4 bases and 1 base respectively, with 16 bases between them. Germline V gives CDR1 SEHNR, CDR2 FQNEAQ (reference sequence). The CDR3 has 16 amino acids. The CDR3 nucleotides are TGTGCCAGCAGCTCTACTTTGGACGGTCGGAACACTGAAGCTTTCTTT. Translating gives CASSSTLDGRNTEAFF.

This clonotype has at least ten counts. The chain links TRBV19 to TRBJ1-5, with D perhaps matching TRBD1 (6 bases). The CDR3 contains 14 residues. Trimming took off 9 bases at V and 5 bases at J, with 17 bases between the two ends. Per germline, CDR1 LNHDA and CDR2 SQIVND (reference sequence). CDR3 sequence (DNA): TGTGCCAGCACACATATCACAGGGCATCAGCCCCAGCATTTT. Residues: CASTHITGHQPQHF.

This clonotype was counted between two and nine times. J is TRBJ2-7 and V is TRBV5-1, with 9 nucleotides matching TRBD1. Trimming removed 0 bases from V and 3 bases from J; junction bases left unmatched: 13. CDR3 size: 18 residues. Germline V gene sequence: CDR1 SGHRS, CDR2 YFSETQ. The CDR3 DNA follows: TGCGCCAGCAGCTTGGTTGCCCTCTCGGACAGGGGAATCTACGAGCAGTACTTC. It is translated as CASSLVALSDRGIYEQYF.

This clonotype came up many times. V gene TRBV7-9 combines with J gene TRBJ1-1, with D hard to call. The CDR3 contains 15 residues. Germline V lookup: CDR1 SEHNR, CDR2 FQNEAQ (reference sequence). V lost 5 bases, J lost 6 bases, and 19 bases lay in between. CDR3 protein: CASSARALQGAEAFF. The DNA for the CDR3 is TGTGCCAGCAGCGCCCGGGCCCTTCAAGGCGCTGAAGCTTTCTTT. The full variable domain, completed using reference TRBV7-9 and TRBJ1-1, is DTGVSQNPRHKITKRGQNVTFRCDPISEHNRLYWYRQTLGQGPEFLTYFQNEAQLEKSRLLSDRFSAERPKGSFSTLEIQRTEQGDSAMYLCASSARALQGAEAFFGQGTRLTVV.

This clonotype came up many times. The CDR3 DNA reads TGTGCCAGCAGTCCCCGGACAGGGGTCAACGAGCAGTACTTC. Its protein product is CASSPRTGVNEQYF. The V and J genes are TRBV6-5 and TRBJ2-7, with 9 bases matching TRBD1. Germline values: CDR1 MNHEY, CDR2 SVGAGI. The CDR3 contains 14 residues. J gave up 5 bases and V 5 bases, and 7 bases lay outside the gene matches.

The table lists this clonotype with many counts. The rearrangement links TRBV11-2 to TRBJ1-2, with D unclear. V lost 1 base, J lost 5 bases, and 11 bases lay in between. Germline loops: CDR1 SGHAT, CDR2 FQNNGV. CDR3 length: 14 amino acids. The CDR3, as DNA: TGTGCCAGCAGCTTAGGCCGAGGACGTTATGGCTACACCTTC. This translates into CASSLGRGRYGYTF.